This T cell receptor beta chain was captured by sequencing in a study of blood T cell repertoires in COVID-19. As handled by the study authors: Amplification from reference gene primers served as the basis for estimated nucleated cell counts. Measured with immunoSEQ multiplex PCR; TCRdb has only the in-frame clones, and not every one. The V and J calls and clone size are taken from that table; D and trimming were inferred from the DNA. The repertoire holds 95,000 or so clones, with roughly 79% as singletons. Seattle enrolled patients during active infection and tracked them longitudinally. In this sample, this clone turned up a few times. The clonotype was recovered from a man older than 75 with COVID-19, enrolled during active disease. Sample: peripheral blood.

This chain's CDR3 is CASRAGGRNYGYTF. The CDR3 nucleotides read TGTGCCAGCAGGGCGGGTGGGAGGAACTATGGCTACACCTTC. The chain carries TRBV11-2 and TRBJ1-2; D not certain. Trimming stripped 6 bases from V and 2 bases from J, with 13 bases between. The CDR3 runs to 14 residues. Germline V CDR1 and CDR2: SGHAT, FQNNGV.